This T cell receptor (beta chain) was captured in a study of CD8+CD57+ T cells in acquired aplastic anemia. Patients selected for sequencing had displayed CD8+CD57+ cell expansion by flow cytometry. Study-level findings and limits: No significant patient-versus-control difference appeared in CD8+ Simpson's diversity.

In germline, CDR1 is MGHDK, CDR2 SYGVNS. This CDR3 is 17 amino acids long. Trimming removed 2 bases at V and 5 bases at J, with 16 bases between. The template for TCR beta VDJ and CDR3 sequence profiling was genomic DNA. TCRdb re-derived calls from the reads in MiXCR, one entry per CDR3 protein. Altogether around 500,000 distinct CDR3 sequences are present, around 30% being singletons, with the ten largest covering approximately 0.82%. With regard to this clonotype: The target antigen is unknown.

This TCR was sampled from a human donor with aplastic anemia. This rearrangement joins TRBV25-1 to TRBJ1-6, with D possibly TRBD1 on 6 matching bases. Sequencing input: sorted CD4+, CD8+, or CD8+CD57+ T cells (not recorded which) from PBMCs. Written as DNA, the CDR3 is TGTGCCAGCAGTGAAAGAGGAGGGGGTGTCAATAATTCACCCCTCCACTTT. Translation: CASSERGGGVNNSPLHF.